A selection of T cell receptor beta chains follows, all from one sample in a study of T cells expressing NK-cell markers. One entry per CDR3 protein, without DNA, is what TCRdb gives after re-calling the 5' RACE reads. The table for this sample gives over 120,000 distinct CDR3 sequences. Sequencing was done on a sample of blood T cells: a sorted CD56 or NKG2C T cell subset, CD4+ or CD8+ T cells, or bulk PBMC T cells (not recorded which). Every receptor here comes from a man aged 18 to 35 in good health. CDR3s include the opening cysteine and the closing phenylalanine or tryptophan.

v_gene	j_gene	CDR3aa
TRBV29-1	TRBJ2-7	CSVGLSPGLAGALTYEQYF
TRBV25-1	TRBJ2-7	CASSEVAGGVGEQYF
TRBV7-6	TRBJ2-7	CASSPLPGIYEQYF
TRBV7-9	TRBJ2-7	CASSSPLAGFSYEQYF
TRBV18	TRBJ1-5	CASSPRDGRQPQHF
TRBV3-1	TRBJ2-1	CASQRGDGRVLDNEQFF
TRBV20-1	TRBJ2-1	CSGGGGYEQFF
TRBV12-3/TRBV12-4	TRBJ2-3	CASRPPTGSSTDTQYF
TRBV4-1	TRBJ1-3	CASSRINRDHSGNTIYF
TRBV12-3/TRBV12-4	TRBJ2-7	CASSFGHRIGGYEQYF
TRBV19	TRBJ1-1	CASSTGRLNTEAFF
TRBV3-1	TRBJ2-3	CASSATSPADTQYF
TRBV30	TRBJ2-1	CAWRGGSSYNEQFF
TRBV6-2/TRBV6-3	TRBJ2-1	CASDDDRGGNEQFF
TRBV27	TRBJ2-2	CASSLSRYPEVDTGELFF
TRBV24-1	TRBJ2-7	CATSETGLRASYEQYF
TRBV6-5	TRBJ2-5	CASSYSQDQYF
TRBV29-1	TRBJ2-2	CSAETGTSGRSGELFF
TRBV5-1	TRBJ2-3	CASSPPSGPGGRDTQYF
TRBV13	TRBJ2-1	CASSDRDRGLLGQFF
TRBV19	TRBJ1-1	CASSIAPKVRTEAFF
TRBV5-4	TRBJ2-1	CATQGQQYNEQFF
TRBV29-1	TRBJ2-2	CSVAASGSFGELFF
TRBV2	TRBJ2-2	CASSEFRLAQTNTGELFF
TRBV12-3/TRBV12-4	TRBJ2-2	CASSPRGIGELFF
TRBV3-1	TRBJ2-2	CASSPLTRVNTGELFF
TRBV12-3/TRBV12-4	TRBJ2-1	CASSLALASDEQFF
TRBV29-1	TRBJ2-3	CSVDLLHRTDTQYF
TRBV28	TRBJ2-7	CASRPSRTSYEQYF
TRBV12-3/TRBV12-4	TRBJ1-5	CASSPSNQPQHF
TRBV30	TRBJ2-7	CAWNLQGLWDEQYF
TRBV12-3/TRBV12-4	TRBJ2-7	CASSSAAPEQYF
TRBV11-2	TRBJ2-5	CASSFPASGQETQYF
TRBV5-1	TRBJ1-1	CASSSGIGMNTEAFF
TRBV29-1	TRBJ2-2	CSVGTSDTGELFF
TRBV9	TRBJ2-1	CASSLSGTTYNEQFF